This TCR beta chain is from a study of T cells after yellow fever vaccination. In this sample, this clonotype turned up a few times. A single record per CDR3 protein comes from TCRdb applying MiXCR to the 5' RACE reads. The sample lists approximately 600,000 distinct CDR3 sequences, more than 9% seen once, with 14% to 15% in the top ten. V was pared by 2 bases and J by 2 bases, with 18 bases of the junction left unmatched. The CDR3 extends over 21 amino acids. The sequencing used PBMCs, collected on the day of the yellow fever booster vaccination. The TCR sequence derives from a man aged 25 to 40 who received the YFV17D yellow fever vaccine. The J gene is TRBJ1-5, the V gene TRBV12-3 or TRBV12-4; 10 bases match TRBD1. This CDR3 reads CASSLTGRGTGAHYRNQPQHF. The CDR3 nucleotides read TGTGCCAGCAGTTTAACTGGTAGGGGGACAGGGGCTCACTATCGCAATCAGCCCCAGCATTTT.